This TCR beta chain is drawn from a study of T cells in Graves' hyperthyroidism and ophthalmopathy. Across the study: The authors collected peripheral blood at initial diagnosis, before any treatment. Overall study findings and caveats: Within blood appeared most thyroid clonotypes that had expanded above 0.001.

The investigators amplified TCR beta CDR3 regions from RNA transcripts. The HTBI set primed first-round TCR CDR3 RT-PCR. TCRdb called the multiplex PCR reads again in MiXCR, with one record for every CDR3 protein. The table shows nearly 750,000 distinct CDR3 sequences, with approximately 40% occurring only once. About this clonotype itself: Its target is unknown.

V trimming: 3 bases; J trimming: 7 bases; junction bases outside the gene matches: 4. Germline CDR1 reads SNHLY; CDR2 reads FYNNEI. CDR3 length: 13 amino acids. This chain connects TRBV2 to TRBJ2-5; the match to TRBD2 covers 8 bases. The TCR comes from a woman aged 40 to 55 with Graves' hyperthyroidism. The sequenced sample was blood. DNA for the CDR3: TGTGCCAGCAGTGATCGGGCGGGAGGGACCCAGTACTTC. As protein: CASSDRAGGTQYF.